Listed here are 10 T cell receptor beta chains from one sample, sequenced in a study of OX40 agonist ivuxolimab in advanced cancers. Assay: immunoSEQ multiplex PCR; the TCRdb copy retains only in-frame clones and omits some. The sample includes tens of thousands of clones, over 75% seen only once; the top ten take roughly 3.1%. The input for sequencing was CD4+ or CD8+ T cells sorted from blood, taken in a trial of the OX40 agonist ivuxolimab. Source of these receptors: an adult with an advanced solid tumor such as melanoma, head and neck, liver or kidney cancer.

The gene calls are TRBV7-6 and TRBJ2-7; 7 bases are a match to TRBD1. This CDR3 spans 15 amino acids. In germline, CDR1 is SGHVS, CDR2 FNYEAQ. The V gene end was trimmed by 5 bases and the J gene end by 6 bases; junction bases not matched to a gene: 13. This CDR3 reads CASSMTGQVPGEQYF. CDR3 coding DNA: TGTGCCAGCAGCATGACCGGACAGGTACCGGGCGAGCAGTACTTC.

This chain links TRBV11-2 with TRBJ1-2, with D hard to call. Germline CDR1 SGHAT, CDR2 FQNNGV. Trimming removed 4 bases at V and 4 bases at J, with 10 bases between. The CDR3 covers 13 residues. Here the CDR3 reads CASSSPRGYGYTF. The CDR3 coding sequence is TGTGCCAGCAGCTCCCCCCGAGGCTATGGCTACACCTTC.

In this sample, this clone turned up a few times. The chain uses TRBV7-6 and TRBJ1-6; 8 bases fit TRBD1. This CDR3 region has 13 residues. The germline gives CDR1 SGHVS, CDR2 FNYEAQ. V lost 3 bases, J lost 16 bases, and 8 bases stayed unmatched. CDR3 amino acids: CASSFRTGRDLHF. In DNA, the CDR3 is TGTGCCAGCAGCTTTCGGACAGGGCGAGATCTCCACTTT.

The rearrangement joins TRBV6-1 to TRBJ2-7, with 7 bases matching TRBD1. This CDR3 has 13 amino acids. Unmatched junction bases numbered 1, after V lost 5 bases and J lost 0 bases. CDR1 is MNHNS and CDR2 is SASEGT in the germline V gene. CDR3 in amino acids: CASSWDSSYEQYF. The CDR3, as DNA: TGTGCCAGCAGTTGGGACAGCTCCTACGAGCAGTACTTC.

The J gene is TRBJ1-2, the V gene TRBV4-1, with 11 positions matching TRBD1. Trimming at V came to 1 base and at J to 4 bases, leaving 17 bases not matched to a gene. This CDR3 region has 20 residues. Germline CDR1 MGHRA, CDR2 YSYEKL. The CDR3 reads CASSQGHIGQGAMRGYGYTF. CDR3 bases: TGCGCCAGCAGCCAAGGCCATATCGGACAGGGGGCGATGAGGGGCTATGGCTACACCTTC.

This chain joins TRBV6-5 and TRBJ1-1; tentatively, D is TRBD1 (5 bases). Per germline, CDR1 MNHEY and CDR2 SVGAGI. The CDR3 contains 15 residues. Trimming took 7 bases from V and 6 from J, leaving 21 bases between them. The CDR3 is CASTRQMWGVSEAFF. The CDR3, as DNA: TGTGCCAGCACACGACAGATGTGGGGTGTTTCTGAAGCTTTCTTT.

The gene calls are TRBV18 and TRBJ1-3, with 8 bases aligning to TRBD1. Looked up from germline, CDR1 is KGHSH and CDR2 is LQKENI. The V and J ends lost 3 bases and 3 bases, in that order; junction bases with no gene match: 4. The CDR3 length is 15 residues. The CDR3 DNA follows: TGTGCCAGCTCACCTCAGGGGGCGCTTGGAAACACCATATATTTT. It encodes CASSPQGALGNTIYF.

The CDR3 here is CASSVEGTRSDTQYF. In nucleotides, the CDR3 is TGTGCCAGCAGCGTAGAGGGGACAAGGTCGGATACGCAGTATTTT. The chain is built from TRBV9 and TRBJ2-3; a weak D match, TRBD1 (6 bases). Trimming stripped 0 bases from V and 6 bases from J, with 14 bases between. Germline V gene lookup returns CDR1 SGDLS and CDR2 YYNGEE. CDR3 size: 15 residues.

V gene TRBV21-1 combines with J gene TRBJ1-1; the D call TRBD1 from the table was never checked on the DNA. TRBV21-1 is annotated as a pseudogene. The CDR3 spans 13 residues. CDR3 amino acids: CASSKVQDTEAFF. CDR3 sequence (DNA): TGTGCCAGCAGCAAAGTACAAGACACTGAAGCTTTCTTT.

This chain connects TRBV5-6 to TRBJ1-1; 10 nucleotides align to TRBD1. Germline V gene data show CDR1 as SGHDT and CDR2 as YYEEEE. CDR3 size: 15 residues. The J segment lost 5 bases and the V segment lost 4 bases, leaving 8 bases of the junction unmatched. The CDR3 spells CASSPTGQGGTEAFF. CDR3 DNA: TGTGCCAGCAGCCCCACAGGACAGGGGGGGACTGAAGCTTTCTTT.